What follows is one T cell receptor (beta chain) and its context. At one end, the junction sequence differs from germline, possibly due to a read error. The CDR3 is 13 amino acids. Germline V lookup: CDR1 SGHRS, CDR2 YFSETQ. The data originate from a study of T-cell reconstitution after alpha-beta-depleted transplantation in children. Preparation of the TCRbeta library used unique molecular identifiers. TCRdb used MiXCR to reprocess the PCR reads, holding one entry per CDR3 protein. The sample has 450,000 to 600,000 distinct CDR3 sequences, 18% seen once. The chain has TRBV5-1 and TRBJ2-7, with 7 bases lining up with TRBD2. The TCR originated in a human donor who donated a stem cell graft to a child with acute lymphoblastic leukemia. The specimen comprised PBMCs from the stem cell graft donor, sampled from the stem cell graft. The CDR3 here is CASRRGTTYQQYF. The CDR3 DNA sequence: TGCGCCAGCAGACGAGGGACTACCTACCAGCAGTACTTC. Drawing the rest from reference TRBV5-1 and TRBJ2-7, the complete variable domain is KAGVTQTPRYLIKTRGQQVTLSCSPISGHRSVSWYQQTPGQGLQFLFEYFSETQRNKGNFPGRFSGRQFSNSRSEMNVSTLELGDSALYLCASRRGTTYQQYFGPGTRLTVT.